The 15 T cell receptor beta chains below were found in one sample sequenced in a study of spatial heterogeneity in lung cancer. Specified time point: blood at routine non-recurrence follow-up after resection. One entry per CDR3 protein results from TCRdb running MiXCR on the 5' RACE reads. The table shows under 25,000 distinct CDR3 sequences, with 9% to 10% occurring only once. Sequenced material: PBMCs, taken at follow-up. All receptors come from a female donor with early-stage non-small cell lung cancer.

This clonotype was recorded many times. The chain combines TRBV10-2 with TRBJ1-5, with a possible D match to TRBD1 (6 bases). The germline V gene encodes CDR1 WSHSY and CDR2 SAAADI. The CDR3 runs to 15 residues. The V gene lost 3 bases and the J gene lost 0 bases, with 9 bases spanning the gap. As DNA, the CDR3 is TGCGCCAGCAGTGACACAGGGTATAGCAATCAGCCCCAGCATTTT. It encodes CASSDTGYSNQPQHF.

This clonotype occurred a few times. The rearrangement joins TRBV29-1 to TRBJ2-6; weak D call: TRBD2 (5 bases). The CDR3 runs 13 residues. V shed 6 bases and J shed 1 base, with 7 bases lying between them. Looked up from germline, CDR1 is SQVTM and CDR2 is ANQGSEA. CDR3 amino acids: CSVRGSGANVLTF. The CDR3 DNA reads TGCAGCGTCCGGGGATCTGGGGCCAACGTCCTGACTTTC.

The table lists this clonotype with many counts. V and J are TRBV12-3 or TRBV12-4 and TRBJ2-5, with 16 bases aligning to TRBD2. The CDR3 is 19 residues long. J lost 5 bases, V lost 1 base, and 10 bases had no gene match. The CDR3 region has the DNA TGTGCCAGCAGTTTAGGGTCGGGACTAGCGGGAGGGCCAGAGGAGACCCAGTACTTC. This codes for CASSLGSGLAGGPEETQYF.

This clonotype came up many times. This chain links TRBV5-1 with TRBJ2-1; 7 bases agree with TRBD2. J lost 7 bases, V lost 4 bases, and 5 bases had no gene match. The CDR3 has 13 amino acids. The V gene's germline CDR1 is SGHRS and CDR2 YFSETQ. The CDR3 coding sequence is TGCGCCAGCAGCCCTTCGGGACTAAATGAGCAGTTCTTC. Translating gives CASSPSGLNEQFF.

This clonotype was found many times. This chain joins TRBV20-1 and TRBJ2-1; 7 bases align to TRBD2. This CDR3 is built from 16 residues. The germline CDR1 and CDR2 sequences are DFQATT and SNEGSKA (reference sequence). V gave up 4 bases and J gave up 0 bases; unmatched junction bases: 9. CDR3 region: CSAIFAGVSSYNEQFF. The CDR3 region has the DNA TGCAGTGCTATATTCGCGGGAGTCAGCTCCTACAATGAGCAGTTCTTC.

The V and J genes are TRBV10-3 and TRBJ2-3, with D tentatively TRBD1 or TRBD2 (5 bases each). The CDR3 is 13 residues long. The germline V gene encodes CDR1 ENHRY and CDR2 SYGVKD. The ends were cut back, 8 bases at V and 1 base at J, with 10 bases in the middle. The CDR3 DNA sequence: TGTGCCATCGGCCTGGGGGGCACAGATACGCAGTATTTT. Amino acids: CAIGLGGTDTQYF.

This clonotype was seen at least ten times. The chain combines TRBV20-1 with TRBJ2-1; 13 bases are a match to TRBD2. J lost 9 bases, V lost 4 bases, and 12 bases had no gene match. There are 16 residues in the CDR3. Per the germline V gene, CDR1 is DFQATT and CDR2 is SNEGSKA (reference sequence). CDR3 DNA sequence: TGCAGTGCTATCCGGACTAGCGGGAGACAGGGCGGTGAGCAGTTCTTC. Amino acids: CSAIRTSGRQGGEQFF.

This clonotype was counted ten times or more. The genes are TRBV6-6 and TRBJ1-5; tentatively, D is TRBD1 (6 bases). Between the trimmed V and J ends, which lost 1 base and 2 bases, there was a span of 27 bases. The CDR3 has 21 residues. Germline V gene sequence: CDR1 MNHNY, CDR2 SVGAGI (reference sequence). DNA of the CDR3: TGTGCCAGCAGTTACTTCGGGGGCTTCCCCTCTATTGGGACGGGCAATCAGCCCCAGCATTTT. Its protein product is CASSYFGGFPSIGTGNQPQHF.

This clonotype was observed many times. V and J are TRBV6-1 and TRBJ2-5; 9 bases match TRBD2. Trimming cost V 6 bases and J 5 bases; bases outside gene matches: 16. This CDR3 is 17 amino acids long. The germline V gene encodes CDR1 MNHNS and CDR2 SASEGT. The CDR3 DNA reads as TGTGCCAGCAGGGAACCGGGACTAGCCACCGGCGGGGAGACCCAGTACTTC. Protein: CASREPGLATGGETQYF.

This clonotype was seen ten or more times. The chain has TRBV2 and TRBJ1-5; D is possibly TRBD1 (6 bases). The V gene's germline CDR1 is SNHLY and CDR2 FYNNEI. The germline V and J ends were trimmed by 5 bases and 1 base, with 9 bases remaining between them. This CDR3 spans 14 amino acids. As DNA, the CDR3 is TGTGCCAGCAGTTTGCAGGGGAGCAATCAGCCCCAGCATTTT. Amino acid sequence: CASSLQGSNQPQHF.

This clonotype was detected many times. The genes are TRBV7-9 and TRBJ1-5; 7 bases are a match to TRBD1. Trimming took 5 bases from V and 7 from J; bases not matched to a gene: 8. Looked up from germline, CDR1 is SEHNR and CDR2 is FQNEAQ (reference sequence). This CDR3 has 14 residues. CDR3 bases: TGTGCCAGCAGCAGAACAGGGGCGGCCCAGCCCCAGCATTTT. Its protein is CASSRTGAAQPQHF.

This clonotype has ten or more counts. J is TRBJ2-2 and V is TRBV12-3 or TRBV12-4; D remains ambiguous. Trimming pared 5 bases from V and 2 bases from J, leaving 12 bases between. There are 15 residues in the CDR3. Here the CDR3 DNA reads TGTGCCAGCAGTCCCCCCGTCCGTAACACCGGGGAGCTGTTTTTT. Translating it yields CASSPPVRNTGELFF.

The genes are TRBV7-9 and TRBJ2-5, with 7 bases matching TRBD1. Looked up from germline, CDR1 is SEHNR and CDR2 is FQNEAQ (reference sequence). Trimming at V came to 5 bases and at J to 2 bases, leaving 5 bases not matched to a gene. This CDR3 has 14 residues. The CDR3, as DNA: TGTGCCAGCAGCCTTTCGACAGGGCAAGAGACCCAGTACTTC. Protein sequence: CASSLSTGQETQYF.

The chain carries TRBV19 and TRBJ2-1, with TRBD2 identical over 10 bases. The trim removed 7 bases at V and 6 bases at J, leaving 6 bases unmatched. The CDR3 totals 14 residues. CDR1 is LNHDA, CDR2 SQIVND, per germline (reference sequence). The CDR3: CASMSGRAPNEQFF. The CDR3 DNA sequence: TGTGCCAGTATGAGCGGGAGGGCCCCCAATGAGCAGTTCTTC.

The rearrangement links TRBV20-1 to TRBJ1-1; no clear D. V was pared by 0 bases and J by 6 bases, with 14 bases between. Looked up from germline, CDR1 is DFQATT and CDR2 is SNEGSKA (reference sequence). The CDR3 covers 14 residues. DNA of the CDR3: TGCAGTGCTAGAGATGAAAACGCTGGAGCTGAAGCTTTCTTT. Amino acids: CSARDENAGAEAFF.